This TCR beta chain was obtained from a study of blood T cells in healthy people across ages. A J-beta primer mix and a sample-barcoded 5' primer were used in a second PCR of about 7 to 12 cycles. TCRdb reprocessed the 5' RACE reads with MiXCR, giving one entry per CDR3 protein. The sample shows more than 500,000 distinct CDR3 sequences, 25% to 30% of them seen only once. Regarding the study as a whole: The CMV status of each donor remained undetermined, and this could have confounded shifts in expanded clonotypes. PBMCs were not sorted, which prevented a conclusive comparison of naive versus antigen-experienced cells.

A word on this clonotype: Antigen unknown.

Trimming removed 5 bases at V and 5 bases at J, with 15 bases between. Germline V gene data show CDR1 as SGHTA and CDR2 as FQGNSA. The CDR3 length is 14 residues. The specimen was blood. The chain uses TRBV7-2 and TRBJ2-5; D is possibly TRBD1 (7 bases). This TCR derives from a woman aged 70 to 79 in good health. CDR3 amino acids: CASSHQGGPETQYF. DNA of the CDR3: TGTGCCAGCAGCCACCAGGGGGGCCCCGAGACCCAGTACTTC.